A selection of T cell receptor beta chains follows, all from one sample in a study of shared clonotypes between healthy human individuals. Only in-frame clones appear in the TCRdb table, and some are missing; sequencing was by immunoSEQ multiplex PCR. The sample shows about 1,900,000 clones, about 94% of them seen only once. Material for sequencing was naive CD8+ T cells sorted from blood. Every receptor here comes from a man aged 18 to 29 in good health. The CDR3 runs from the conserved cysteine through the conserved F or W. Fields, in order: J gene, V gene, clone size, D gene, CDR3 DNA, CDR3 protein. A D gene is named only where the DNA matches it firmly. The size entry is marked missing in some rows and otherwise reads once, few, many or a size class.

J: TRBJ2-1; V: TRBV27; size: .; D: TRBD2; DNA: TGTGCCAGCAGTTGGGGACTAGCCCGACCCAATGAGCAGTTCTTC; CDR3: CASSWGLARPNEQFF
J: TRBJ2-2; V: TRBV9; size: .; D: .; DNA: TGTGCCAGCAGCATCTCAAAGGAGGGGTCGGCCGGGGAGCTGTTTTTT; CDR3: CASSISKEGSAGELFF
J: TRBJ2-4; V: TRBV20-1; size: once; D: .; DNA: TGCAGTGCTCAGAGAAACATTCAGTACTTC; CDR3: CSAQRNIQYF
J: TRBJ1-5; V: TRBV5-1; size: once; D: TRBD1; DNA: TGCGCCAGCAGCTTGGAACCCACAGGGGAGGATAGCAATCAGCCCCAGCATTTT; CDR3: CASSLEPTGEDSNQPQHF
J: TRBJ2-7; V: TRBV9; size: .; D: TRBD2; DNA: TGTGCCAGCAGCGTAGGACTAGCTGAAACCTACGAGCAGTACTTC; CDR3: CASSVGLAETYEQYF
J: TRBJ1-1; V: TRBV6-1; size: .; D: .; DNA: TGTGCCAGTAGACAGAACACTGAAGCTTTCTTT; CDR3: CASRQNTEAFF
J: TRBJ2-1; V: TRBV4-1; size: .; D: .; DNA: TGCGCCAGCAGCCAAGCGGGACTTCTCAATGAGCAGTTCTTC; CDR3: CASSQAGLLNEQFF
J: TRBJ2-7; V: TRBV5-6; size: .; D: TRBD2; DNA: TGTGCCAGCAGCCCGATGACTAGCGGGAACTCCTACGAGCAGTACTTC; CDR3: CASSPMTSGNSYEQYF
J: TRBJ1-1; V: TRBV15; size: few; D: TRBD1; DNA: TGTGCCACCAGCAGGAGGACAGGGCCGGCGCGAGAAGCTTTCTTT; CDR3: CATSRRTGPAREAFF
J: TRBJ2-7; V: TRBV5-5; size: once; D: .; DNA: TGTGCCAGCAGCCCTTCCGGCGCGACCAGCTCCTACGAGCAGTACTTC; CDR3: CASSPSGATSSYEQYF
J: TRBJ1-1; V: TRBV5-6; size: .; D: .; DNA: TGTGCCAGCAGCTTGGAGACGACAGGAACTAAAGCTTTCTTT; CDR3: CASSLETTGTKAFF
J: TRBJ2-1; V: TRBV4-3; size: .; D: TRBD2; DNA: TGCGCCAGCAGCCAATACGGACTAGCGGGAGAGGGAGGCTACAATGAGCAGTTCTTC; CDR3: CASSQYGLAGEGGYNEQFF
J: TRBJ2-1; V: TRBV13; size: .; D: .; DNA: TGTGCCAGCAGCTTATACGGGCGGAGCTCCTACAATGAGCAGTTCTTC; CDR3: CASSLYGRSSYNEQFF
J: TRBJ2-7; V: TRBV5-8; size: .; D: .; DNA: TGTGCCAGCAGCTCGGATATAGGGTCCTACGAGCAGTACTTC; CDR3: CASSSDIGSYEQYF
J: TRBJ2-3; V: TRBV14; size: .; D: TRBD2; DNA: TGTGCCAGCAGCCAATCACTAGCGGCGGAAAACACAGATACGCAGTATTTT; CDR3: CASSQSLAAENTDTQYF
J: TRBJ2-1; V: TRBV28; size: .; D: TRBD2; DNA: TGTGCCAGCAGTTTATTCTCTAGCGGGCCCTCCTACAATGAGCAGTTCTTC; CDR3: CASSLFSSGPSYNEQFF
J: TRBJ2-5; V: TRBV7-9; size: .; D: TRBD1; DNA: TGTGCCAGCAGCGACGGGACAGGGCAGGAGACCCAGTACTTC; CDR3: CASSDGTGQETQYF
J: TRBJ2-3; V: TRBV27; size: .; D: TRBD2; DNA: TGTGCCAGCAGTTTCTATGGGAACGGACTAGTAGCCCCAGATACGCAGTATTTT; CDR3: CASSFYGNGLVAPDTQYF
J: TRBJ1-1; V: TRBV9; size: once; D: TRBD1; DNA: TGTGCCAGCAGCGTAGGTGAGGGGGCGATAGCTTTCTTT; CDR3: CASSVGEGAIAFF
J: TRBJ1-5; V: TRBV6-5; size: .; D: TRBD1; DNA: TGTGCCAGCAGATCAGACAGGGATTATGGCCAGCCCCAGCATTTT; CDR3: CASRSDRDYGQPQHF
J: TRBJ2-7; V: TRBV30; size: once; D: .; DNA: TGTGCCTGGAGTCCGGCCGGGGCCGGCTACGAGCAGTACTTC; CDR3: CAWSPAGAGYEQYF
J: TRBJ2-1; V: TRBV9; size: .; D: TRBD2; DNA: TGTGCCAGCAGCGACGGGGGAGGGCCATACAATGAGCAGTTCTTC; CDR3: CASSDGGGPYNEQFF
J: TRBJ1-2; V: TRBV2; size: .; D: .; DNA: TGTGCCAGCCACAGTGCTATCGTGGGCTACACCTTC; CDR3: CASHSAIVGYTF
J: TRBJ2-4; V: TRBV21-1; size: .; D: .; DNA: TGTGCCAGCAGCAAAGAGGGGGGCCGGGACAGGGGAAAAAACATTCAGTACTTC; CDR3: CASSKEGGRDRGKNIQYF
J: TRBJ2-3; V: TRBV27; size: .; D: .; DNA: TGTGCCAGCAGTTTAGGGTTTGATACGCAGTATTTT; CDR3: CASSLGFDTQYF
J: TRBJ1-1; V: TRBV27; size: .; D: .; DNA: TGTGCCAGCAGTTTGGAGGGTTCCACTGAAGCTTTCTTT; CDR3: CASSLEGSTEAFF
J: TRBJ2-7; V: TRBV7-2; size: few; D: .; DNA: TGTGCCAGCAGTCTTAGCTCCTACGAGCAGTACTTC; CDR3: CASSLSSYEQYF
J: TRBJ1-6; V: TRBV19; size: .; D: TRBD1; DNA: TGTGCCAGTAGTATAGATGGACAGGGAAATTCACCCCTCCACTTT; CDR3: CASSIDGQGNSPLHF
J: TRBJ1-2; V: TRBV5-4; size: .; D: TRBD1; DNA: TGTGCCAGCAGCTTAGGACAGGGGGTCTATGGCTACACCTTC; CDR3: CASSLGQGVYGYTF
J: TRBJ2-7; V: TRBV9; size: .; D: TRBD2; DNA: TGTGCCAGCAGCGTTGGCGGGAGATCATTGTCCTACGAGCAGTACTTC; CDR3: CASSVGGRSLSYEQYF
J: TRBJ2-7; V: TRBV6-5; size: .; D: .; DNA: TGTGCCAGCAGTTACAGAATAGCCTACGAGCAGTACTTC; CDR3: CASSYRIAYEQYF
J: TRBJ2-7; V: TRBV5-8; size: .; D: TRBD2; DNA: TGTGCCAGCAGCCCCGGACCTAGCGGGAACTCCTACGAGCAGTACTTC; CDR3: CASSPGPSGNSYEQYF
J: TRBJ2-3; V: TRBV27; size: .; D: .; DNA: TGTGCCAGCAGTCCGGCGGCTAAAAACACAGATACGCAGTATTTT; CDR3: CASSPAAKNTDTQYF
J: TRBJ2-7; V: TRBV7-9; size: .; D: TRBD2; DNA: TGCGCCAGCAGCCAAGACCTACTAGCGGGAGACCTTTACGAGCAGTACTTC; CDR3: CASSQDLLAGDLYEQYF
J: TRBJ1-2; V: TRBV5-4; size: .; D: .; DNA: TGTGCCAGCAGCCCCTCGGGCTATGGCTACACCTTC; CDR3: CASSPSGYGYTF
J: TRBJ2-2; V: TRBV28; size: .; D: .; DNA: TGTGCCAGCAATTCGGGCGAAGACGGGGAGCTGTTTTTT; CDR3: CASNSGEDGELFF
J: TRBJ2-2; V: TRBV9; size: .; D: .; DNA: TGTGCCAGCAGCGTATCTAACACCGGGGAGCTGTTTTTT; CDR3: CASSVSNTGELFF
J: TRBJ2-7; V: TRBV10-2; size: .; D: TRBD2; DNA: TGCGCCAGCAGTGGGGTAGCGGGGAAATCCTACGAGCAGTACTTC; CDR3: CASSGVAGKSYEQYF
J: TRBJ2-1; V: TRBV10-3; size: .; D: TRBD2; DNA: TGTGCCATCAGTGAGCGGGTGGTAGCGGGAGGGCCTCCCCACAATGAGCAGTTCTTC; CDR3: CAISERVVAGGPPHNEQFF
J: TRBJ1-2; V: TRBV5-4; size: .; D: .; DNA: TGTGCCAGCAGCTTTGGTACTGGCTACACCTTC; CDR3: CASSFGTGYTF
J: TRBJ2-1; V: TRBV5-1; size: .; D: TRBD2; DNA: TGCGCCAGCAGCTCCCGGACTAGCGGGATTTACAATGAGCAGTTCTTC; CDR3: CASSSRTSGIYNEQFF
J: TRBJ2-7; V: TRBV27; size: .; D: TRBD2; DNA: TGTGCCAGCAGTTCCCTAGCGGGGTTTCCCTACGAGCAGTACTTC; CDR3: CASSSLAGFPYEQYF
J: TRBJ1-2; V: TRBV7-9; size: .; D: .; DNA: TGTGCCAGCAGCTCCGGGTCCCCGCTAAGGGGCTACACCTTC; CDR3: CASSSGSPLRGYTF
J: TRBJ2-2; V: TRBV5-1; size: once; D: .; DNA: TGCGCCAGCAGCTTGTCCACCGACACCGGGGAGCTGTTTTTT; CDR3: CASSLSTDTGELFF
J: TRBJ2-5; V: TRBV19; size: .; D: TRBD2; DNA: TGTGCCAGTAGATTGGGACTAGCGGGAGACCAAGAGACCCAGTACTTC; CDR3: CASRLGLAGDQETQYF
J: TRBJ1-2; V: TRBV28; size: .; D: TRBD1; DNA: TGTGCCAGCAGTGGGGGGACAGGGCCGGATGGCTACACCTTC; CDR3: CASSGGTGPDGYTF
J: TRBJ1-1; V: TRBV11-2; size: once; D: .; DNA: TGTGCCAGCAGCTTAGCCGAGGTTAGATGGGCCACTGAAGCTTTCTTT; CDR3: CASSLAEVRWATEAFF
J: TRBJ1-6; V: TRBV6-5; size: once; D: .; DNA: TGTGCCAGCAGTTACCTGAGCTCCTATAATTCACCCCTCCACTTT; CDR3: CASSYLSSYNSPLHF
J: TRBJ2-7; V: TRBV28; size: .; D: .; DNA: TGTGCCAGCAGAGATCTTAGCGGTAGCTCCTACGAGCAGTACTTC; CDR3: CASRDLSGSSYEQYF
J: TRBJ1-3; V: TRBV4-1; size: .; D: .; DNA: TGCGCCAGCAGCCAAGCTGCGGGGGGAGGAAACACCATATATTTT; CDR3: CASSQAAGGGNTIYF
J: TRBJ2-2; V: TRBV29-1; size: .; D: TRBD2; DNA: TGCAGCGTTGAAAAAGCGGGGGGCATGAACACCGGGGAGCTGTTTTTT; CDR3: CSVEKAGGMNTGELFF
J: TRBJ2-1; V: TRBV27; size: .; D: .; DNA: TGTGCCAGCAGTTTAAGGGATGGCTCCTACAATGAGCAGTTCTTC; CDR3: CASSLRDGSYNEQFF
J: TRBJ1-1; V: TRBV30; size: .; D: TRBD1; DNA: TGTGCCTGGAGTCCTACAGGGGAGGGTTTGAACACTGAAGCTTTCTTT; CDR3: CAWSPTGEGLNTEAFF
J: TRBJ2-7; V: TRBV11-2; size: once; D: .; DNA: TGTGCCAGCAGCTTAGGGCCCGGGACTCCCTTGGGCGAGCAGTACTTC; CDR3: CASSLGPGTPLGEQYF
J: TRBJ2-3; V: TRBV7-2; size: .; D: TRBD2; DNA: TGTGCCAGCAGCCCACTGGGGGGGAGGGCCGGGACAGATACGCAGTATTTT; CDR3: CASSPLGGRAGTDTQYF
J: TRBJ1-3; V: TRBV5-1; size: .; D: TRBD1; DNA: TGCGCCAGCAGCGTGGGAGACAGGGCATATGGAAACACCATATATTTT; CDR3: CASSVGDRAYGNTIYF
J: TRBJ2-2; V: TRBV9; size: .; D: TRBD2; DNA: TGTGCCAGCAGCCCGGGGACAGCTCGGACTAGCGGGCTGTTTTTT; CDR3: CASSPGTARTSGLFF